The entry below gives a single T cell receptor beta chain sequence along with its context. No antigen is known for it. The record has no base qualities; no much larger clone is one base away. Using the deep immunoSEQ assay, TCR CDR3 regions were amplified from genomic DNA by multiplex PCR. For each cell subset, the extracted genomic DNA was distributed evenly across all wells of several immunoSEQ 96-well plates, and each plate served as one replicate. Each replicate PCR for sorted subsets received around 200 ng genomic DNA, equal to about 30,000 T cell genomes. Purified libraries were quantified with a Qubit 3.0 fluorometer, sized on a Bioanalyzer 2100, and re-quantified with the KAPA Library Quantification kit. Every immunoSEQ 96-well plate was sequenced on a separate single-read 150-cycle Illumina NextSeq 550 flow cell. The source study handled its data this way. The immunoSEQ output contained only junctional sequences without quality scores, so filtering could not match that applied to full-length reads. Sequences were annotated with PyIR, a Python wrapper for IgBLAST v1.9, using IMGT germline references to assign V/J genes and CDR3. Reads with weak V/J assignments (E-value above 1e-6), missing CDR3, stop codons, out-of-frame junctions, or ambiguous translated residues were removed. A V3J clonotype was defined by an identical inferred V gene, J gene, and CDR3 amino acid sequence. Percentage overlap between repertoires was calculated by dividing the number of shared unique clonotypes by the size of the smaller repertoire. Richness of each repertoire was evaluated using RTK rarefaction, the Chao1 estimator, and Recon v2.1 estimates of unobserved clonotypes. Generation probabilities for all TCRbeta clonotypes obtained by the gDNA method from a handful of donors were computed using OLGA. TCRdb took this table from immuneACCESS and kept in-frame rearrangements with V and J called. Such tables lack part of the clones; where checked against another copy, unresolved V genes explain under half of the gap, and the rest is unexplained. V, J and clone size derive from that table, while D and trimming were established from the DNA sequence. Here the sample has around 2.1 million clones; 93% occur a single time. Of the sample, approximately 1.7% is held by the ten largest clones.

These data are taken from a study of shared clonotypes between healthy human individuals (dated by TCRdb to about 2020). For context, the study as a whole: The cohort included three men and a couple of women between 18 and 49 years of age. Different laboratories and diverse techniques were used to prepare libraries and sequence TCR repertoires, to increase sequencing depth and limit assay-specific biases. For each donor, CD4 naive and CD4 memory were each run on three plates, CD8 naive on two plates, and CD8 memory on one plate. To estimate repertoire size and how much clonotypes are shared between individuals, the study performed deep sequencing of blood TCR repertoires from roughly five healthy adults. Per donor, leukapheresis produced somewhere between about 0.85 and 8.9 billion PBMCs. Overall results and qualifications from the work: Estimated clonotype richness was generally larger for naive than for memory subsets. Pairwise subsampling indicated that sequencing depth was expected to affect the degree of clonotype sharing among donors. When four donors were compared, the shared fraction of clonotypes was about 5% for naive CD4, roughly 3.3% for naive CD8, roughly 2.3% for memory CD4, and 0.35% to 0.4% for memory CD8. Compared with non-shared clonotypes, the clonotypes found in all four sorted-subset donors had higher generation probabilities. The small number of donors limited the genetic and exposure-history diversity represented. Even with the large sequencing depth, rarefaction of the sorted-subset datasets indicated that sequencing was incomplete. Sampling was restricted to blood, and TCR repertoires in tissue are likely to differ from TCR repertoires in blood.

The CDR3 numbers 13 residues from cysteine through phenylalanine. Solely the CDR3 DNA is kept, with 39 bases framed from the first base. V is cut by 3 bases and J by 8 bases, and the space between the germline ends is 11 bases. CDR1 LNHNV and CDR2 YYDKDF were looked up in the germline V gene (reference sequence). CD8 naive samples consisted of CD45RO-negative cells that were positively selected for CCR7, yielding a CD45RA+CCR7+ population without TemRA cells. The donors were healthy, HIV-negative adults who had no recently reported acute infections or vaccinations. Every donor was a Caucasian adult residing in Nashville, Tennessee, USA. After blood collection by leukapheresis, PBMCs were isolated using Ficoll-Histopaque density gradient centrifugation and then cryopreserved in the vapor phase of liquid nitrogen. Analytical flow cytometry was used to check the purity and quantity of each magnetically sorted T cell population. From each sorted fraction, genomic DNA was isolated and quantified by UV absorbance on a Nanodrop 2000c.

The sequence came from a young man in good health. Some clones in this sample may be carry-over from other donors' samples. Sequenced material: naive CD8+ T cells from PBMCs. The cell subset or site tag for this specimen amounts to: CD45RA+CCR7+. The rearrangement joined TRBV15 to TRBJ2-1; no confident D gene assignment can be made. The nucleotide sequence is given as TGTGCCACCAGCAGCAACAGTGTGGATGAGCAGTTCTTC. The resulting protein is CATSSNSVDEQFF.